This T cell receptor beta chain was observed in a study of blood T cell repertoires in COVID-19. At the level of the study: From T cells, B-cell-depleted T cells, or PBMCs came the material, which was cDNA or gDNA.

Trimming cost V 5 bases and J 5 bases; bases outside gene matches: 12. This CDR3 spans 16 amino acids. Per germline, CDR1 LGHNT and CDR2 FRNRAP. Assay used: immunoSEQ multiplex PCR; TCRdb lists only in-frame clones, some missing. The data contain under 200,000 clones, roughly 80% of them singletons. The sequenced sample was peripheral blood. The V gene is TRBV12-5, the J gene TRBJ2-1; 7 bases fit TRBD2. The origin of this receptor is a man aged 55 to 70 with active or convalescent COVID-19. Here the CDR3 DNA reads TGTGCTAGTGGTCCACCGGGCGGGAGCATTCACAATGAGCAGTTCTTC. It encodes CASGPPGGSIHNEQFF. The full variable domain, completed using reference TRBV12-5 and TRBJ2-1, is DARVTQTPRHKVTEMGQEVTMRCQPILGHNTVFWYRQTMMQGLELLAYFRNRAPLDDSGMPKDRFSAEMPDATLATLKIQPSEPRDSAVYFCASGPPGGSIHNEQFFGPGTRLTVL.